The 22 T cell receptor beta chains listed next were all sequenced from one sample in a study of T-cell reconstitution after alpha-beta-depleted transplantation in children. During its preparation, the TCRbeta library received unique molecular identifiers. TCRdb recomputed calls from the PCR reads with MiXCR, one row per CDR3 protein. The table includes more than 400,000 distinct CDR3 sequences, over 40% detected once. The specimen comprised PBMCs, sampled before TCRalphabeta/CD19-depleted stem cell transplant. The receptors stem from a girl aged 2-10 years with aplastic anemia, due to receive a stem cell transplant.

Ten or more counts support this clonotype. V usage is TRBV20-1 and J usage is TRBJ2-7; 11 nucleotides line up with TRBD2. Germline CDR1 is DFQATT and CDR2 is SNEGSKA (reference sequence). The CDR3 totals 13 residues. V was clipped by 6 bases and J by 5 bases; unmatched bases: 6. CDR3 protein: CSALGLAVDEQYF. CDR3 nucleotide sequence: TGCAGTGCGCTGGGACTAGCGGTAGACGAGCAGTACTTC.

This clonotype has at least ten counts. The CDR3 region has the DNA TGTGCCAGCAGCTTGGGACAGAACAATTCACCCCTCCACTTT. Protein sequence: CASSLGQNNSPLHF. The V call is TRBV11-3, the J call TRBJ1-6; 7 bases are a match to TRBD1. In germline, CDR1 is SGHNT, CDR2 YENEEA. V lost 3 bases, J lost 7 bases, and 3 bases stayed unmatched. The CDR3 is made up of 14 amino acids.

V is TRBV28 and J is TRBJ1-5; D uncertain. This CDR3 region has 12 residues. Trimming took 7 bases from V and 5 from J, leaving 9 bases between them. The V gene's germline CDR1 is MDHEN and CDR2 SYDVKM. As DNA, the CDR3 is TGTGCCAGCATACAGAGGGATCAGCCCCAGCATTTT. Amino acid sequence: CASIQRDQPQHF.

This clonotype was observed many times. This chain links TRBV6-5 with TRBJ1-2; D gene ambiguous. V was cut by 4 bases and J by 0 bases, with 3 bases left in between. This CDR3 has 12 amino acids. The germline gives CDR1 MNHEY, CDR2 SVGAGI. The CDR3 protein is CASSSPNYGYTF. The CDR3 DNA sequence: TGTGCCAGCAGTTCACCTAACTATGGCTACACCTTC.

This clonotype was seen ten or more times. The chain employs TRBV7-3 and TRBJ2-3, with D maybe TRBD2 (6 bases). The germline V and J ends were trimmed by 5 bases and 8 bases, with 23 bases remaining between them. The CDR3 loop spans 16 amino acids. Germline lookup yields CDR1 SGHTA and CDR2 FQGTGA. This CDR3 is CASSAQTSQISGTQYF. As DNA, the CDR3 is TGTGCCAGCAGCGCCCAAACTAGCCAAATTAGTGGTACGCAGTATTTT.

The V call is TRBV9, the J call TRBJ2-1, with D tentatively TRBD1 or TRBD2 (5 bases each). V dropped 2 bases and J dropped 9 bases, with 15 bases sitting between them. The CDR3 covers 14 residues. CDR1 is SGDLS, CDR2 YYNGEE, per germline. The CDR3 region is CASSVTTGRSEQFF. CDR3 bases: TGTGCCAGCAGCGTTACGACGGGACGGAGTGAGCAGTTCTTC.

CDR3 in amino acids: CASLDSYEQYF. The CDR3 DNA sequence: TGTGCCAGCCTGGACAGCTACGAGCAGTACTTC. The J gene is TRBJ2-7, the V gene TRBV2, with D possibly matching TRBD1 (6 bases). The CDR3 extends over 11 amino acids. With 8 bases removed from V and 3 bases from J, the gap between germline ends came to 8 bases. Germline loops: CDR1 SNHLY, CDR2 FYNNEI.

This clonotype was counted at least ten times. The gene calls are TRBV12-3 or TRBV12-4 and TRBJ2-3; TRBD2 agrees at 13 bases. Unmatched junction bases numbered 13, after V lost 7 bases and J lost 3 bases. CDR3 length: 18 residues. The CDR3 DNA is TGTGCCAGCACCTTCTCACTAGCGGGAGGGCCGGGGACAGATACGCAGTATTTT. Translating it yields CASTFSLAGGPGTDTQYF.

This clonotype has a count of ten or more. The V and J genes are TRBV9 and TRBJ2-5; 9 bases match TRBD2. Germline CDR1 SGDLS, CDR2 YYNGEE. The trim removed 7 bases at V and 4 bases at J, leaving 8 bases unmatched. The CDR3 loop spans 14 amino acids. This chain's CDR3 is CASSSSGRIETQYF. Here the CDR3 DNA reads TGTGCCAGCTCTAGTAGCGGGAGAATAGAGACCCAGTACTTC.

V gene TRBV7-2 combines with J gene TRBJ2-1; the match to TRBD2 covers 8 bases. Germline trimming cut 1 base from V and 5 bases from J; bases unmatched to any gene: 4. The germline CDR1 and CDR2 sequences are SGHTA and FQGNSA. CDR3 size: 15 residues. The CDR3 nucleotides read TGTGCCAGCAGCTTAGTCGGGGGGGCCAACAATGAGCAGTTCTTC. It is translated as CASSLVGGANNEQFF.

This clonotype was detected many times. V gene TRBV21-1 combines with J gene TRBJ2-7; the table's D call, TRBD1, was not checked against the DNA. TRBV21-1 is flagged as a pseudogene. This CDR3 contains 15 residues. CDR3 coding DNA: TGTGCCAGCAGCAAAGCGGCCGAGACAGGGCCCGAGCAGTACTTC. This encodes CASSKAAETGPEQYF.

The chain uses TRBV5-6 and TRBJ2-7, with D hard to call. Germline CDR1 reads SGHDT; CDR2 reads YYEEEE. This CDR3 is built from 12 residues. Trimming pared 1 base from V and 6 bases from J, leaving 8 bases between. Here the CDR3 DNA reads TGTGCCAGCAGCTTGAATGTAGGCGAGCAGTACTTC. Encoded protein: CASSLNVGEQYF.

This chain connects TRBV20-1 to TRBJ1-1; TRBD1 is a possible D gene (6 bases). The CDR3 is 13 residues long. CDR1 is DFQATT and CDR2 is SNEGSKA in the germline V gene (reference sequence). DNA for the CDR3: TGCAGGGGGCAACAGGGCGTGAACACTGAAGCTTTCTTT. It specifies CRGQQGVNTEAFF.

This clonotype was counted a few times. The rearrangement joins TRBV6-2 or TRBV6-3 to TRBJ1-5; D is ambiguous. The CDR3 is 16 amino acids. V was clipped by 4 bases and J by 7 bases, with 20 bases between them. CDR1 and CDR2 from the germline V gene are MNHEY and SVGEGT. The CDR3, as DNA: TGTGCCAGCAGTTCCGGCAGGTCGGGTGGAGGCCAGCCCCAGCATTTT. This gives the protein CASSSGRSGGGQPQHF.

The CDR3 DNA sequence: TGCAGTGCCACCCCCCGGGGTAGCACAGATACGCAGTATTTT. As protein: CSATPRGSTDTQYF. V is TRBV20-1 and J is TRBJ2-3, with D tentatively TRBD2 (5 bases). Trimming removed 6 bases at V and 0 bases at J, with 13 bases between. The CDR3 is 14 residues long. CDR1 is DFQATT and CDR2 is SNEGSKA in the germline V gene (reference sequence).

The J gene is TRBJ2-7, the V gene TRBV6-1; perhaps TRBD1 as D (6 bases). The germline CDR1 and CDR2 sequences are MNHNS and SASEGT. V lost 7 bases and J 2 bases, leaving 12 bases between the germline ends. The CDR3 is 13 residues long. CDR3 DNA sequence: TGTGCCAGCACAGGACAGAACACCTACGAGCAGTACTTC. This codes for CASTGQNTYEQYF.

This clonotype was counted at least ten times. This chain uses TRBV5-1 with TRBJ2-1; the match to TRBD2 covers 16 bases. Trimming cost V 4 bases and J 6 bases; bases outside gene matches: 13. The CDR3 covers 19 residues. The germline gives CDR1 SGHRS, CDR2 YFSETQ. The CDR3 DNA reads TGCGCCAGCAGCCCCTTGGGGACTAGCGGGAGGGCCGGCGGCAATGAGCAGTTCTTC. This encodes CASSPLGTSGRAGGNEQFF.

This clonotype appeared once. The chain combines TRBV20-1 with TRBJ2-3; D perhaps matches TRBD2 (5 bases). The V gene's germline CDR1 is DFQATT and CDR2 SNEGSKA (reference sequence). This CDR3 has 15 residues. V was trimmed by 4 bases and J by 0 bases, leaving 14 bases between them. CDR3 in amino acids: CSATNKLESTDTQYF. In DNA, the CDR3 is TGCAGTGCTACGAACAAACTAGAAAGCACAGATACGCAGTATTTT.

The CDR3 is CASSLEQTSTDTQYF. The CDR3 bases are TGCGCCAGCAGCTTGGAACAGACTAGCACAGATACGCAGTATTTT. V gene TRBV5-1 combines with J gene TRBJ2-3; D gene uncertain. CDR3 size: 15 residues. Germline lookup yields CDR1 SGHRS and CDR2 YFSETQ. V was pared by 0 bases and J by 0 bases, with 8 bases between.

This clonotype came up many times. The J gene is TRBJ2-3, the V gene TRBV7-6; D gene ambiguous. Deletions cut 3 bases from V and 2 bases from J, with 12 bases between. The germline gives CDR1 SGHVS, CDR2 FNYEAQ. The CDR3 runs 15 residues. This CDR3 reads CASSFTQSYTDTQYF. The CDR3 bases are TGTGCCAGCAGCTTTACTCAGTCTTACACAGATACGCAGTATTTT.

This rearrangement joins TRBV5-1 to TRBJ2-3; 9 bases align to TRBD1. The CDR3 length is 15 residues. Germline V lookup: CDR1 SGHRS, CDR2 YFSETQ. The junction had 6 bases not matched to a gene; V was cut back by 4 bases and J by 3 bases. CDR3 amino acids: CASSVGQGRTDTQYF. CDR3 nucleotide sequence: TGCGCCAGCAGCGTAGGACAGGGGAGAACAGATACGCAGTATTTT.

The V and J genes are TRBV6-4 and TRBJ2-1, with 9 bases aligning to TRBD2. The germline CDR1 and CDR2 sequences are MRHNA and SNTAGT. V lost 8 bases to trimming and J lost 10 bases; unmatched junction nucleotides: 12. The CDR3 covers 14 residues. This CDR3 is CASRWLAGPGEQFF. CDR3 nucleotide sequence: TGTGCCAGCCGTTGGCTAGCGGGGCCCGGAGAGCAGTTCTTC.